The 9 T cell receptor beta chains presented below share a single source sample, sequenced in a study of blood T cell repertoires in COVID-19. The table came from immunoSEQ multiplex PCR; TCRdb's copy has only in-frame clones and leaves some out. The sample holds 200,000 to 300,000 clones; under 90% are singletons and the top ten take roughly 4%. Material for sequencing was peripheral blood. Receptors were obtained from a man in his sixties with acute or convalescent COVID-19.

The chain has TRBV2 and TRBJ2-4, with TRBD1 matching 10 bases. The junction had 13 bases not matched to a gene; V was cut back by 10 bases and J by 16 bases. CDR3 size: 12 residues. Looked up from germline, CDR1 is SNHLY and CDR2 is FYNNEI. The chain's CDR3 is CATQGGDRGYYF. In DNA, the CDR3 is TGTGCCACCCAAGGAGGGGACAGGGGATATTACTTC.

The gene calls are TRBV13 and TRBJ2-5; 7 nucleotides match TRBD1. The junction had 3 bases not matched to a gene; V was cut back by 5 bases and J by 3 bases. The CDR3 consists of 13 residues. The germline CDR1 and CDR2 sequences are PRHDT and FYEKMQ (reference sequence). This CDR3 reads CASSVGTEETQYF. CDR3 nucleotide sequence: TGTGCCAGCAGCGTTGGGACAGAAGAGACCCAGTACTTC.

This clone appeared a few times. The rearrangement uses TRBV7-2 and TRBJ2-1; the D is unclear. The CDR3 runs 12 residues. V dropped 2 bases and J dropped 7 bases, with 6 bases sitting between them. Germline CDR1 reads SGHTA; CDR2 reads FQGNSA. CDR3 sequence: CASSLTSNEQFF. The CDR3 region has the DNA TGTGCCAGCAGCTTAACTTCAAATGAGCAGTTCTTC.

V and J are TRBV18 and TRBJ2-2, with D perhaps matching TRBD2 (6 bases). Germline V gene sequence: CDR1 KGHSH, CDR2 LQKENI. V lost 0 bases, J lost 6 bases, and 11 bases lay in between. The CDR3 is made up of 15 amino acids. This CDR3 reads CASSPPSSVSGELFF. The CDR3 nucleotides read TGTGCCAGCTCACCACCGTCTAGCGTATCCGGGGAGCTGTTTTTT.

The chain carries TRBV6-2 or TRBV6-3 and TRBJ2-7, with D uncertain. Germline lookup yields CDR1 MNHEY and CDR2 SVGEGT. This CDR3 is 15 amino acids long. Trimming left V 6 bases short and J 5 bases short, with 20 bases between. Written as DNA, the CDR3 is TGTGCCAGCAGCGCACTTTATCCTTTGCACCACGAGCAGTACTTC. Its protein is CASSALYPLHHEQYF.

The chain combines TRBV2 with TRBJ1-4; 7 bases match TRBD1. Per germline, CDR1 SNHLY and CDR2 FYNNEI. The V and J ends lost 7 bases and 4 bases, in that order; junction bases with no gene match: 9. The CDR3 sequence is 15 residues long. This chain's CDR3 is CASMAGGLNNEKLFF. CDR3 in DNA: TGTGCCAGCATGGCAGGGGGGCTCAATAATGAAAAACTGTTTTTT.

The gene calls are TRBV7-9 and TRBJ1-2, with 7 bases lining up with TRBD1. The germline CDR1 and CDR2 sequences are SEHNR and FQNEAQ (reference sequence). The V and J ends lost 1 base and 0 bases, in that order; junction bases with no gene match: 5. CDR3 length: 16 amino acids. The CDR3 here is CASSLEVTGANYGYTF. In DNA, the CDR3 is TGTGCCAGCAGCTTAGAAGTAACAGGGGCTAACTATGGCTACACCTTC.

The V gene is TRBV9, the J gene TRBJ2-3, with 12 bases fitting TRBD2. V trimming: 4 bases; J trimming: 2 bases; junction bases outside the gene matches: 8. Germline-derived CDR1 and CDR2 are SGDLS and YYNGEE. The CDR3 totals 17 residues. CDR3 DNA sequence: TGTGCCAGCAGCCCCGGACTAGCGGGGTTCCCCACAGATACGCAGTATTTT. This sequence encodes CASSPGLAGFPTDTQYF.

V is TRBV3-1 (or the pseudogene TRBV3-2) and J is TRBJ1-2, with a tentative D call TRBD1 (5 bases). CDR1 LGHDT and CDR2 YNNKEL come from the germline V gene (reference sequence). Between the trimmed V and J ends, which lost 1 base and 2 bases, there was a span of 8 bases. The CDR3 extends over 14 amino acids. CDR3 DNA: TGTGCCAGCAGCCAAGGCTCAGGGAACTATGGCTACACCTTC. Protein: CASSQGSGNYGYTF.